Presented here are 16 T cell receptor beta chains from one specimen sequenced in a study of glioma-infiltrating T cells after dendritic cell vaccination (dated by TCRdb to about 2016). Library prep was done by the immunoSEQ multiplex PCR assay. Entries here come from immuneACCESS through TCRdb and include only in-frame sequences with V and J called. Some clones fail to appear in such tables; in the studies checked, an unresolved V gene covers under half of the shortfall, and the cause of the remainder is unknown. The sample contains 80,000 to 95,000 clones, about 85% of them found a single time. The top ten clones comprise about 8.5% of the sample. The time point label here, explained by the study, means: after dendritic cell vaccination, including at tumor progression/relapse. This specimen was blood, taken after dendritic cell vaccination. The receptors originated from a human donor with glioblastoma.

The V call is TRBV7-8, the J call TRBJ2-3, with 10 bases fitting TRBD2. V shed 1 base, J shed 5 bases, and the junction held 6 bases outside the gene matches. The germline CDR1 and CDR2 sequences are SGHVS and FQNEAQ. This CDR3 has 16 amino acids. The CDR3 DNA follows: TGTGCCAGCAGCTTAGAGCGGGGGGGCCTGGGAGATACGCAGTATTTT. Translating it yields CASSLERGGLGDTQYF.

This clone came up once. V is TRBV5-6 and J is TRBJ1-4; D is perhaps TRBD1 (6 bases). V gave up 0 bases and J gave up 7 bases, with 22 bases separating them. This CDR3 has 18 residues. Per the germline V gene, CDR1 is SGHDT and CDR2 is YYEEEE. CDR3 region: CASSLGWQGLGLGEKLFF. As DNA, the CDR3 is TGTGCCAGCAGCTTGGGATGGCAGGGGCTGGGATTAGGTGAAAAACTGTTTTTT.

The rearrangement links TRBV28 to TRBJ1-1, with 8 bases lining up with TRBD1. J gave up 1 base and V 6 bases, and 7 bases lay outside the gene matches. This CDR3 has 15 residues. Germline V CDR1 and CDR2: MDHEN, SYDVKM. The CDR3 loop is CASRSPGGANTEAFF. The CDR3 bases are TGTGCCAGCAGAAGTCCAGGGGGCGCGAACACTGAAGCTTTCTTT.

The chain couples TRBV19 to TRBJ2-3; tentatively, D is TRBD1 (6 bases). The germline gives CDR1 LNHDA, CDR2 SQIVND (reference sequence). This CDR3 contains 12 residues. Trimming cost V 10 bases and J 2 bases, with 10 bases left between them. CDR3 bases: TGTGCCATTCGGACAGACACAGATACGCAGTATTTT. Translated, it gives CAIRTDTDTQYF.

The rearrangement links TRBV28 to TRBJ2-5; 10 bases are a match to TRBD2. Germline V CDR1 and CDR2: MDHEN, SYDVKM. Trimming removed 6 bases from V and 2 bases from J; junction bases left unmatched: 15. The CDR3 is 18 amino acids. The CDR3 DNA is TGTGCCAGCAGGACCTCGGGACTAGCGAACAAAATACAAGAGACCCAGTACTTC. This translates into CASRTSGLANKIQETQYF.

This clone was counted a few times. The chain couples TRBV6-5 to TRBJ2-5; D ambiguous. Germline assignment: CDR1 MNHEY and CDR2 SVGAGI. The CDR3 covers 15 residues. Trimming pared 0 bases from V and 4 bases from J, leaving 12 bases between. This CDR3 is CASSYSNSWVETQYF. Written as DNA, the CDR3 is TGTGCCAGCAGTTACTCTAATAGCTGGGTAGAGACCCAGTACTTC.

This clone appeared once. This chain links TRBV7-8 with TRBJ2-7; TRBD1 might be the D (6 bases). Trimming took 3 bases from V and 5 from J, leaving 8 bases between them. This CDR3 comprises 12 residues. CDR1 and CDR2 from the germline V gene are SGHVS and FQNEAQ. As DNA, the CDR3 is TGTGCCAGCAGCTTTAACAGGGACGAGCAGTACTTC. It codes for CASSFNRDEQYF.

This chain connects TRBV7-3 to TRBJ2-1; 14 nucleotides agree with TRBD2. This CDR3 spans 19 amino acids. With V trimmed by 5 bases and J by 1 base, 10 bases remained unmatched. Germline values: CDR1 SGHTA, CDR2 FQGTGA. CDR3 region: CASSPNDGLAGGSYNEQFF. In nucleotides, the CDR3 is TGTGCCAGCAGCCCTAACGACGGACTAGCGGGGGGTTCCTACAATGAGCAGTTCTTC.

This chain uses TRBV18 with TRBJ1-2; the match to TRBD1 covers 7 bases. CDR3 length: 14 residues. The germline V gene encodes CDR1 KGHSH and CDR2 LQKENI. The ends lost 4 bases at V and 3 bases at J; junction bases unmatched: 5. DNA of the CDR3: TGTGCCAGCTCACACGACAGGGCGGACTATGGCTACACCTTC. It encodes CASSHDRADYGYTF.

This clone has only a few counts. The CDR3 region has the DNA TGCAGCGTTGAGGCAGGGGTTGGCGAGACCCAGTACTTC. Protein: CSVEAGVGETQYF. The V and J genes are TRBV29-1 and TRBJ2-5, with D maybe TRBD1 (6 bases). The CDR3 runs 13 residues. Germline CDR1 reads SQVTM; CDR2 reads ANQGSEA. V was trimmed by 3 bases and J by 5 bases, leaving 13 bases between them. Using reference TRBV29-1 and TRBJ2-5 for the parts outside the CDR3, the full variable domain is SAVISQKPSRDICQRGTSLTIQCQVDSQVTMMFWYRQQPGQSLTLIATANQGSEATYESGFVIDKFPISRPNLTFSTLTVSNMSPEDSSIYLCSVEAGVGETQYFGPGTRLLVL.

Comment on this clone: At one boundary the junction diverges from the germline segment, which might be a read error. This chain joins TRBV5-1 and TRBJ2-7; 7 positions match TRBD1. This CDR3 has 11 residues. Germline CDR1 and CDR2: SGHRS and YFSETQ. The CDR3 coding sequence is TGCGCCAGCAGCTTGGGTAGGGGGCGCGGGTTC. Its translation is CASSLGRGRGF.

The CDR3 here is CASSLAERLLNTEAFF. DNA for the CDR3: TGTGCCAGCAGCTTAGCCGAGCGGCTTCTTAACACTGAAGCTTTCTTT. The V and J genes are TRBV7-6 and TRBJ1-1; D is unclear. Trimming took 0 bases from V and 2 from J, leaving 13 bases between them. This CDR3 contains 16 residues. The V gene's germline CDR1 is SGHVS and CDR2 FNYEAQ.

This chain uses TRBV14 with TRBJ2-2; tentative D call: TRBD1 (6 bases). Trimming removed 1 base at V and 6 bases at J, with 9 bases between. Germline assignment: CDR1 SGHDN and CDR2 FVKESK. CDR3 size: 14 residues. The CDR3: CASSQARGAGELFF. The DNA of the CDR3 is TGTGCCAGCAGCCAAGCCAGGGGCGCCGGGGAGCTGTTTTTT.

The chain links TRBV7-9 to TRBJ1-2, with 8 positions matching TRBD1. Per germline, CDR1 SEHNR and CDR2 FQNEAQ (reference sequence). With 5 bases clipped from V and 2 bases from J, the junction kept 7 bases outside the gene matches. This CDR3 is 15 amino acids long. This CDR3 is CASSPTQGANYGYTF. CDR3 in DNA: TGTGCCAGCAGCCCCACGCAGGGGGCCAACTATGGCTACACCTTC.

The J gene is TRBJ2-3, the V gene TRBV28; the D gene is possibly TRBD2 (6 bases). V was pared by 7 bases and J by 6 bases, with 20 bases between. Germline V gene sequence: CDR1 MDHEN, CDR2 SYDVKM. The CDR3 is 15 amino acids. The CDR3 region is CASTPGAGFTDTQYF. DNA of the CDR3: TGTGCCAGCACCCCCGGGGCGGGGTTCACGGATACGCAGTATTTT. Full variable domain (missing parts from reference TRBV28 and TRBJ2-3): DVKVTQSSRYLVKRTGEKVFLECVQDMDHENMFWYRQDPGLGLRLIYFSYDVKMKEKGDIPEGYSVSREKKERFSLILESASTNQTSMYLCASTPGAGFTDTQYFGPGTRLTVL.

The rearrangement links TRBV19 to TRBJ2-2, with a tentative D call TRBD1 (6 bases). Trimming pared 9 bases from V and 7 bases from J, leaving 33 bases between. The CDR3 runs 19 residues. CDR1 is LNHDA, CDR2 SQIVND, per germline (reference sequence). The CDR3 protein is CASQMENRVSGKYGGELFF. In DNA, the CDR3 is TGTGCCAGCCAGATGGAGAACAGGGTATCTGGTAAATACGGCGGGGAGCTGTTTTTT.